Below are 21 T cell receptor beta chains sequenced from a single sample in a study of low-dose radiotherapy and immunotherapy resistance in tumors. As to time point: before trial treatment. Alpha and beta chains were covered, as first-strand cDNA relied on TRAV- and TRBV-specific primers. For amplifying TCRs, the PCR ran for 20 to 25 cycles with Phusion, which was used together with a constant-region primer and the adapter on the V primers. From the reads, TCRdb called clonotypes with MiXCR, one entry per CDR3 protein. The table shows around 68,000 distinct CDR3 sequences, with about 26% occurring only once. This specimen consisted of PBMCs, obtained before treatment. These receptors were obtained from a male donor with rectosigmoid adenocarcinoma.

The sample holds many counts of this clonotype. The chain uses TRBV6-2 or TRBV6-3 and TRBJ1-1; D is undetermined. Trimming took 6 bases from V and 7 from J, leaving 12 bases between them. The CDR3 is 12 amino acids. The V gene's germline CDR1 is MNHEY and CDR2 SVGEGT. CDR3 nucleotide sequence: TGTGCCAGCAGGCCTCTGGGTAGTGAAGCTTTCTTT. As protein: CASRPLGSEAFF.

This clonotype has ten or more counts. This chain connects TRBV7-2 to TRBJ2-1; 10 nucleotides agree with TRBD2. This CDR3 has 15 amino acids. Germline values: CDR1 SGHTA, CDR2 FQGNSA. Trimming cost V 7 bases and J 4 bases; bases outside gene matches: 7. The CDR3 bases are TGTGCCAGCAACCCGACTAGCGGGTCATACAATGAGCAGTTCTTC. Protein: CASNPTSGSYNEQFF.

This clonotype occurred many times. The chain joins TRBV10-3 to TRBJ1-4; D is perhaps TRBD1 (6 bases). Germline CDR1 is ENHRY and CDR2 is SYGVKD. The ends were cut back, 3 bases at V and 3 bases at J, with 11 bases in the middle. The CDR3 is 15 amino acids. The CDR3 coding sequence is TGTGCCATCAGTGAAGGAGGACAGCCTAATGAAAAACTGTTTTTT. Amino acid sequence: CAISEGGQPNEKLFF.

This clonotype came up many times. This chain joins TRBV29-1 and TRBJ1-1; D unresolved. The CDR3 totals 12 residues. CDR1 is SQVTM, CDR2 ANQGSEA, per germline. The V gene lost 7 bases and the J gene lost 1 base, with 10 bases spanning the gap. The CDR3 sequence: CSAVGRNTEAFF. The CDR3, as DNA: TGCAGCGCCGTGGGGAGGAACACTGAAGCTTTCTTT.

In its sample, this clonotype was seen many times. Here the CDR3 reads CSVELDRGRSYEQYF. In DNA, the CDR3 is TGCAGCGTTGAATTGGACAGGGGCCGTTCCTACGAGCAGTACTTC. The V call is TRBV29-1, the J call TRBJ2-7; 9 nucleotides align to TRBD1. Germline lookup yields CDR1 SQVTM and CDR2 ANQGSEA. Trimming cost V 2 bases and J 1 base; bases outside gene matches: 6. The CDR3 consists of 15 residues.

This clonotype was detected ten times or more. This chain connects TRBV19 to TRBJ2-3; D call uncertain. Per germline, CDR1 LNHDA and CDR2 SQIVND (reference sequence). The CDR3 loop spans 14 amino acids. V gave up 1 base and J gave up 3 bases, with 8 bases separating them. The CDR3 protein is CASSIVLGTDTQYF. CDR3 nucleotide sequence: TGTGCCAGTAGTATAGTGCTGGGTACAGATACGCAGTATTTT.

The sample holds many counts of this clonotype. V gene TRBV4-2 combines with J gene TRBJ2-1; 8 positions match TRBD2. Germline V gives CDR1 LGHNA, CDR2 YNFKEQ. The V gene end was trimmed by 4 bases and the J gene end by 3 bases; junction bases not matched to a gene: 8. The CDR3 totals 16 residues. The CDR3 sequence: CASSPEVSGSYNEQFF. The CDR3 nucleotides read TGTGCCAGCAGCCCCGAGGTCAGCGGGAGCTACAATGAGCAGTTCTTC.

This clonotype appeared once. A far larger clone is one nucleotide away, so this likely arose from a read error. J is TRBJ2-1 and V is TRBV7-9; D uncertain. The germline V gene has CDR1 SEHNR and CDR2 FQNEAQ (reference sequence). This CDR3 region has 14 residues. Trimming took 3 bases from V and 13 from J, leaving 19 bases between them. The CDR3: CASSFRTAVETQFF. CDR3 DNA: TGTGCCAGCAGCTTCCGCACGGCAGTGGAGACCCAGTTCTTC.

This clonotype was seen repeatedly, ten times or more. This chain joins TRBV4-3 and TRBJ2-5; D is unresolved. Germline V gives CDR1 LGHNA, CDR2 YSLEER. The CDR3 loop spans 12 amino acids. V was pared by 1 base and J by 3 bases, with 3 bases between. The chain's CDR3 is CASSQGKETQYF. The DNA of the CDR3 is TGCGCCAGCAGCCAAGGAAAAGAGACCCAGTACTTC.

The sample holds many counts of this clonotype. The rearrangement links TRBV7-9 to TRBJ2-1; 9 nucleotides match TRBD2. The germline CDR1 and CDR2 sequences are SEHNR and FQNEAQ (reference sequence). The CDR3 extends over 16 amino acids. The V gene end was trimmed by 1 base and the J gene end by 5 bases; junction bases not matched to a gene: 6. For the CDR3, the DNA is TGTGCCAGCAGCTTAGAGGCTAGCGGGAAAAACAATGAGCAGTTCTTC. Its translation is CASSLEASGKNNEQFF.

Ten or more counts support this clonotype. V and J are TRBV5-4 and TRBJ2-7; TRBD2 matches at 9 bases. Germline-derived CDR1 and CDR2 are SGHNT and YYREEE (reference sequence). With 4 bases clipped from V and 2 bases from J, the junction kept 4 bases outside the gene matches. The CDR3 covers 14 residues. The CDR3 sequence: CASSPSGDTYEQYF. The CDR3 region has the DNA TGTGCCAGCAGCCCTAGCGGGGACACCTACGAGCAGTACTTC.

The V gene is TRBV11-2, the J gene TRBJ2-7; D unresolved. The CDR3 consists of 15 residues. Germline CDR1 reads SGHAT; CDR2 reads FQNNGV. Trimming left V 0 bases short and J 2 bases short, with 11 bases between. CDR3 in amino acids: CASSLERNLAYEQYF. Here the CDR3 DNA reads TGTGCCAGCAGCTTAGAACGGAATCTGGCCTACGAGCAGTACTTC.

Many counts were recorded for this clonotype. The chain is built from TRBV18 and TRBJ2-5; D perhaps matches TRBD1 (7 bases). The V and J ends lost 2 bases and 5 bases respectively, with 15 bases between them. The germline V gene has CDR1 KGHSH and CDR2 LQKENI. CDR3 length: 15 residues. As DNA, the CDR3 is TGTGCCAGCTCACCAGGAGGGGGCTCGGGTGAGACCCAGTACTTC. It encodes CASSPGGGSGETQYF.

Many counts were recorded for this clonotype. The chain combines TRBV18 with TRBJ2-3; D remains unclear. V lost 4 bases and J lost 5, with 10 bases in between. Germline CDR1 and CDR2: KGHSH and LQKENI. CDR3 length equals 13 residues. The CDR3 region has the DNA TGTGCCAGCTCACAAGGGATTGAAGATACGCAGTATTTT. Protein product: CASSQGIEDTQYF.

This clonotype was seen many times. The CDR3 spells CASSFTDRNRYEQYF. The CDR3 DNA sequence: TGCGCCAGCAGCTTCACGGACAGAAACAGGTACGAGCAGTACTTC. V and J are TRBV5-1 and TRBJ2-7; perhaps TRBD1 as D (6 bases). CDR3 size: 15 residues. With 2 bases removed from V and 4 bases from J, the gap between germline ends came to 16 bases. The germline V gene has CDR1 SGHRS and CDR2 YFSETQ.

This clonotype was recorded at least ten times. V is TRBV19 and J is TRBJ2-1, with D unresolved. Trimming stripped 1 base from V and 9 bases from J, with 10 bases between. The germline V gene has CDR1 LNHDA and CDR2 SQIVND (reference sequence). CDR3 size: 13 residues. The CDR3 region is CASSIAGFREQFF. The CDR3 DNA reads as TGTGCCAGTAGTATAGCCGGGTTTCGTGAGCAGTTCTTC.

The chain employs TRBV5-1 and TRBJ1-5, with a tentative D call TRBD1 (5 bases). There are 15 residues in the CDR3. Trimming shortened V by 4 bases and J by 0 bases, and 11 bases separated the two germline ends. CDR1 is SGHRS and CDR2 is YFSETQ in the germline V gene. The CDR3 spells CASSPGGGSNQPQHF. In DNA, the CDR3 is TGCGCCAGCAGCCCCGGGGGGGGTAGCAATCAGCCCCAGCATTTT.

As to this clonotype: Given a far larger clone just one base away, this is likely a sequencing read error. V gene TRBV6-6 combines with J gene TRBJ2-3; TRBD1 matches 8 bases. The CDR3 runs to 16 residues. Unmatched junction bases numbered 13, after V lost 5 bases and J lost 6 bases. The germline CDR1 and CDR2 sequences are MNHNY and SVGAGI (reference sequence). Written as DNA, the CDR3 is TGTGCCAGCAGTCAGGAGGCCGGGACAGGAGCGGATACGCAGTATTTT. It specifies CASSQEAGTGADTQYF.

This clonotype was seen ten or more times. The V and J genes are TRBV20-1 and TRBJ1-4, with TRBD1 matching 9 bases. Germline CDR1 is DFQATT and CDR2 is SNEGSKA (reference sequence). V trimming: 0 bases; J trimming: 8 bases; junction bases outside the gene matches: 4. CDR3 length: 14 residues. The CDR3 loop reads CSAREGTGREKLFF. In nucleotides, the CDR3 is TGCAGTGCTAGAGAGGGGACAGGGAGAGAAAAACTGTTTTTT.

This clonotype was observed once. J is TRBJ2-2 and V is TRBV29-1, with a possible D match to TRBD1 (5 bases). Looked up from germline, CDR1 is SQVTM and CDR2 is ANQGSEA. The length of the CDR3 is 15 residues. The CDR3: CNESQGITNTGELFF. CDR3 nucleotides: TGCAACGAGTCCCAGGGCATTACGAACACCGGGGAGCTGTTTTTT.

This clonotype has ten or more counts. The CDR3 DNA reads as TGCGCCAGCAGCTTTATTAGGACAGGGGAGACCCAGTACTTC. Translated, it gives CASSFIRTGETQYF. This chain links TRBV5-1 with TRBJ2-5; 8 bases map to TRBD1. The CDR3 is made up of 14 amino acids. After removal of 2 bases from V and 5 bases from J, the junction contained 5 bases not matched to a gene. Germline CDR1 reads SGHRS; CDR2 reads YFSETQ.